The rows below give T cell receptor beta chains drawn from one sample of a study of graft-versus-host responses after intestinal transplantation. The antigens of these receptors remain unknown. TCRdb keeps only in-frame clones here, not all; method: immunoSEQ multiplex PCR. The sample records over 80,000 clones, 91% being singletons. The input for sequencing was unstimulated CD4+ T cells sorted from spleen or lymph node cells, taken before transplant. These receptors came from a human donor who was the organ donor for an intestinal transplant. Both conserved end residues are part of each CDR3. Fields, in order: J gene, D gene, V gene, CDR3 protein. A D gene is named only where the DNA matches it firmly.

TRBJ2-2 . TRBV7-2 CASTRLPHTGELFF
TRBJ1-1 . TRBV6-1 CASSVVQGSEAFF
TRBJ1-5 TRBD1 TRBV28 CASNPWTGVDHQPQHF
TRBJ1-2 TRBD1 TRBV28 CASSPDRVVGYTF
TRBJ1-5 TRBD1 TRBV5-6 CASSLGGGDRDQPQHF
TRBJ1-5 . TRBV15 CATSSGSPRGRDQPQHF
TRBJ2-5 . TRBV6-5 CATASRGRETQYF
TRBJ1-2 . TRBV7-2 CASSLSSYGYTF
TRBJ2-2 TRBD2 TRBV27 CASSLHTSGLASGELFF
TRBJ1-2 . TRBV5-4 CASSWGGDTNYGYTF
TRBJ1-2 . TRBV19 CASSPPGYTF
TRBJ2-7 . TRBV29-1 CSGMTGDRTEQYF
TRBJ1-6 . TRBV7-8 CASSLMPGNSPLHF
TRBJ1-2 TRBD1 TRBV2 CASAKDRSPSIYGYTF